The T cell receptor beta chain under discussion was sequenced for a study of CD8+ T cells in alopecia areata. This clone was recorded a few times. Its antigen is not known. Study results and limitations: Among patients, TCR sharing was less clear than in mice, a difference possibly due in part to HLA diversity in the patient population.

The sequencing template was cDNA reverse transcribed from extracted RNA. The data were produced by immunoSEQ multiplex PCR, yet TCRdb's version contains in-frame clones alone and is incomplete. The repertoire holds roughly 30,000 clones, less than 75% seen once, with roughly 17% in the top ten. Alopecia areata patients provided lesional scalp punch biopsies and peripheral blood, both collected for the study. Both CD4+ and CD8+ T cells were separated by sorting PBMCs. V was shortened by 7 bases and J by 0 bases, with 11 bases between the two germline ends. This CDR3 is 14 amino acids long. CDR1 is SGHRS and CDR2 is YFSETQ in the germline V gene.

The sequenced material came from NKG2D-high CD8+ T cells sorted from blood. The source is a human donor with alopecia areata. The V gene is TRBV5-1, the J gene TRBJ2-1, with TRBD1 as a possible D gene (6 bases). Here the CDR3 reads CASEGESSYNEQFF. The CDR3 region has the DNA TGCGCCAGCGAGGGGGAGAGCTCCTACAATGAGCAGTTCTTC.